Listed below are T cell receptor beta chains from one sample, sequenced in a study of T cell responses to AZD1222 COVID-19 vaccine. Repertoires were generated with immunoSEQ multiplex PCR, while TCRdb's copy carries only in-frame clones and drops some. The sample records 150,000 to 160,000 clones, about 88% being singletons. Source: peripheral blood, taken on day 0 of AZD1222 vaccination. These receptors originate from an adult in good health. The CDR3 runs from the conserved cysteine through the conserved F or W. The D gene is left open where the match is weak. Size values are once, few and many counts, or a class for expanded clones, and some rows have none.

j_gene | abundance | d_gene | v_gene | CDR3nt | CDR3aa
TRBJ1-6 | once | TRBD1 | TRBV2 | TGTGCCAGCAGTGATCGGACAGGCGGGAATTCACCCCTCCACTTT | CASSDRTGGNSPLHF
TRBJ1-2 | . | TRBD1 | TRBV5-1 | TGCGCCAGCAGCCCGGGACAGGGAATAGGAGGCTACACCTTC | CASSPGQGIGGYTF
TRBJ1-2 | . | TRBD1 | TRBV7-9 | TGTGCCAGCAATATCCGGGACAGGAACTATGGCTACACCTTC | CASNIRDRNYGYTF
TRBJ1-6 | . | TRBD1 | TRBV6-5 | TGTGCCAGCAGCCGACAGGGGTTCGATAATTCACCCCTCCACTTT | CASSRQGFDNSPLHF
TRBJ1-1 | . | . | TRBV25-1 | TGTGCCAGCAGTGGCGGATTTGAAGCTTTCTTT | CASSGGFEAFF
TRBJ1-4 | . | TRBD1 | TRBV7-2 | TGTGCCAGCAGCTTACGACAGGGGTATAATGAAAAACTGTTTTTT | CASSLRQGYNEKLFF
TRBJ1-4 | . | TRBD1 | TRBV28 | TGTGCCAGCAGTTCGACAGGGCTGTATGAAAAACTGTTTTTT | CASSSTGLYEKLFF
TRBJ1-4 | . | . | TRBV6-5 | TGTGCCAGCAGTTCCGGCAGAAATGAAAAACTGTTTTTT | CASSSGRNEKLFF
TRBJ2-3 | once | . | TRBV5-5 | TGTGCCAGCAGCGTCCTTGGGAGAGGCACAGATACGCAGTATTTT | CASSVLGRGTDTQYF
TRBJ1-4 | once | . | TRBV6-6 | TGTGCCAGCAGTTACCCGGGGGCCGGCACTAATGAAAAACTGTTTTTT | CASSYPGAGTNEKLFF
TRBJ1-2 | . | TRBD1 | TRBV27 | TGTGCCAGCAGCTGGGACAGGGGAACCTATGGCTACACCTTC | CASSWDRGTYGYTF
TRBJ2-5 | . | . | TRBV12-3/TRBV12-4 | TGTGCCAGCAGCAGCAGGGTTTTGGCCCAGTACTTC | CASSSRVLAQYF
TRBJ1-4 | . | . | TRBV5-1 | TGCGCCAGCAGCTCCACGGGACTCAGCAATGAAAAACTGTTTTTT | CASSSTGLSNEKLFF
TRBJ1-3 | . | . | TRBV3-1/TRBV3-2 | TGTGCCAGCAGCCAAGTCCAGGGAAACACCATATATTTT | CASSQVQGNTIYF
TRBJ2-3 | once | . | TRBV19 | TGTGCCAGTAGTATGGAGGGCGGCACAGATACGCAGTATTTT | CASSMEGGTDTQYF
TRBJ1-5 | . | . | TRBV28 | TGTGCCAGCAGTTCCAGGGAGGGGTCCAATCAGCCCCAGCATTTT | CASSSREGSNQPQHF
TRBJ2-6 | . | . | TRBV29-1 | TGCAGCGTTTTTTCTGGGGCCAACGTCCTGACTTTC | CSVFSGANVLTF
TRBJ1-6 | . | . | TRBV9 | TGTGCCAGCAGCGTAGGGTCAGTCTTGAATTCACCCCTCCACTTT | CASSVGSVLNSPLHF
TRBJ1-1 | . | . | TRBV3-1/TRBV3-2 | TGTGCCAGCAGCCAGTTTGGACAGCCGAACACTGAAGCTTTCTTT | CASSQFGQPNTEAFF
TRBJ2-1 | . | TRBD2 | TRBV19 | TGTGCCAGTAGTATCCTAGCGGCCCCGCATGGAGAGCAGTTCTTC | CASSILAAPHGEQFF
TRBJ1-6 | . | . | TRBV6-5 | TGTGCCAGCAGTTCCTGGGAAATTAATTCACCCCTCCACTTT | CASSSWEINSPLHF
TRBJ2-1 | . | . | TRBV19 | TGTGCCAGTAGTATAGGTAGCATGGAGCAGTTCTTC | CASSIGSMEQFF
TRBJ2-1 | . | TRBD2 | TRBV6-4 | TGTGCCAGCAGTGATGCAGCGGGGGGGCGGGAGCAGTTCTTC | CASSDAAGGREQFF
TRBJ1-2 | . | . | TRBV28 | TGTGCCAGCAATGCGTTAGGGGGGGGATTCTATGGCTACACCTTC | CASNALGGGFYGYTF
TRBJ1-1 | . | . | TRBV19 | TGTGCCAGTAGTGAAGAGCGCTACACTGAAGCTTTCTTT | CASSEERYTEAFF
TRBJ2-3 | . | TRBD2 | TRBV6-2/TRBV6-3 | TGTGCCAGCAGTTACTCGTCCCGGGGGGGCACAGATACGCAGTATTTT | CASSYSSRGGTDTQYF
TRBJ1-5 | . | TRBD1 | TRBV4-2 | TGTGCCAGCAGCCAAGCGGCTGGACAGGGTAACGGAGTTGGGAATCAGCCCCAGCATTTT | CASSQAAGQGNGVGNQPQHF
TRBJ2-7 | once | . | TRBV2 | TGTGCCAGCAGTGAGGCCAGGGCCCACGAGCAGTACTTC | CASSEARAHEQYF
TRBJ1-5 | . | . | TRBV28 | TGTGCCAGCAGTTACCCGGGCCCGGGCAATCAGCCCCAGCATTTT | CASSYPGPGNQPQHF
TRBJ2-3 | . | TRBD1 | TRBV7-9 | TGTGCCAGCAGCTACGACAGGGTAGGAGATACGCAGTATTTT | CASSYDRVGDTQYF
TRBJ2-1 | . | TRBD2 | TRBV10-1 | TGCGCCAGCAGTGCAGCTAGCGGGTACAATGAGCAGTTCTTC | CASSAASGYNEQFF
TRBJ2-1 | . | TRBD2 | TRBV14 | TGTGCCAGCAGCCAAGGACTAGCGGGGGGGTTAAATGAGCAGTTCTTC | CASSQGLAGGLNEQFF
TRBJ2-7 | . | . | TRBV5-1 | TGCGCCAGCAGCTTGGAGACAGTTGGGGCCCCCCGGTGGTTC | CASSLETVGAPRWF
TRBJ1-3 | once | . | TRBV9 | TGTGCCAGGGGCGGGGGGTTTAACACCATATATTTT | CARGGGFNTIYF
TRBJ2-5 | few | TRBD2 | TRBV6-5 | TGTGCCAGCAGTTTCACGGGGGGGATGCAAGAGACCCAGTACTTC | CASSFTGGMQETQYF
TRBJ2-3 | . | TRBD2 | TRBV6-1 | TGTGCCAGCAGTGAAACTAGCGGGGGGAACACAGATACGCAGTATTTT | CASSETSGGNTDTQYF
TRBJ1-4 | once | . | TRBV7-9 | TGTGCCAGCAGCTTAGAAGGTGTACGGGAAAAACTGTTTTTT | CASSLEGVREKLFF
TRBJ1-4 | . | . | TRBV4-2 | TGTGCCAGCAGCCCCGGGGGGCTAAATGAAAAACTGTTTTTT | CASSPGGLNEKLFF
TRBJ1-5 | . | . | TRBV7-2 | TGTGCCAGCAGCTTAGCTAGCAATCAGCCCCAGCATTTT | CASSLASNQPQHF
TRBJ2-3 | . | TRBD2 | TRBV10-1 | TGCGCCAGCAGTGATCAGCGGGGGTACACAGATACGCAGTATTTT | CASSDQRGYTDTQYF
TRBJ2-3 | . | TRBD2 | TRBV10-3 | TGTGCCATCCAGCGGGGGGTCACAGATACGCAGTATTTT | CAIQRGVTDTQYF
TRBJ2-6 | . | . | TRBV19 | TGTGCCAGTACCGCGGGGACAGACTTCTCTGGGGCCAACGTCCTGACTTTC | CASTAGTDFSGANVLTF
TRBJ1-2 | . | . | TRBV28 | TGTGCCAGCAGCGAAGCGGACTATGGCTACACCTTC | CASSEADYGYTF
TRBJ2-2 | . | . | TRBV11-2 | TGTGCCAGCAGCTTTGGCAGCTACACCGGGGAGCTGTTTTTT | CASSFGSYTGELFF
TRBJ1-2 | . | . | TRBV2 | TGTGCCAGCAGAAGTAAAGGTGACTATGGCTACACCTTC | CASRSKGDYGYTF
TRBJ2-7 | . | . | TRBV6-5 | TGTGCCAGCAGTTACTCGTATGACACCTCCTACGAGCAGTACTTC | CASSYSYDTSYEQYF
TRBJ2-5 | . | . | TRBV7-2 | TGTGCCAGCAGCTCCCCGCCCGGGGGAGAGACCCAGTACTTC | CASSSPPGGETQYF
TRBJ2-7 | . | TRBD2 | TRBV5-1 | TGCGCCAGCAGCTTAACTAGCGGGGGGATTCCTAACGAGCAGTACTTC | CASSLTSGGIPNEQYF
TRBJ1-2 | . | . | TRBV6-2/TRBV6-3 | TGTGCCAGCAGCCGCCAACAGGGCCGATCTTATGGCTACACCTTC | CASSRQQGRSYGYTF
TRBJ2-6 | . | . | TRBV5-1 | TGCGCCAGCAGCTTGGGAGATGGGGCCAACGTCCTGACTTTC | CASSLGDGANVLTF
TRBJ2-5 | . | . | TRBV19 | TGTGCCAGTAGTATTGGGCGAGGCCGTTCTAGGGAGACCCAGTACTTC | CASSIGRGRSRETQYF
TRBJ1-3 | . | . | TRBV19 | TGTGCCAGTAGTATGTTGGTCGGTGGGACCTCTGGAAACACCATATATTTT | CASSMLVGGTSGNTIYF
TRBJ1-3 | . | . | TRBV9 | TGTGCCAGCAGCGTAGGCGGGACAATCTCTGGAAACACCATATATTTT | CASSVGGTISGNTIYF
TRBJ1-1 | few | . | TRBV6-5 | TGTGCCAGCAGTTATACAGGGCAAAGAACTGAAGCTTTCTTT | CASSYTGQRTEAFF
TRBJ1-3 | . | . | TRBV4-3 | TGCGCCAGCAGCGAGGGCTTTTTTAGCTCTGGAAACACCATATATTTT | CASSEGFFSSGNTIYF